These 17 T cell receptor beta chains share one sample of origin, sequenced in a study of T cell changes during pregnancy in multiple sclerosis. Libraries were prepared by immunoSEQ multiplex PCR; TCRdb keeps only in-frame clonotypes and omits some of them. The sample includes roughly 70,000 clones, roughly nine tenths of them seen just once. The material sequenced was peripheral blood, taken before pregnancy. The receptors originated from a female donor with multiple sclerosis, enrolled in a pregnancy study.

CDR3 DNA sequence: TGTGCCTGGAGACGGGCAGGGGTACTCATGAACACTGAAGCTTTCTTT. The encoded protein is CAWRRAGVLMNTEAFF. This sequence joins TRBV30 and TRBJ1-1, with a possible D match to TRBD1 (6 bases). CDR1 GTSNPN and CDR2 SVGIG come from the germline V gene (reference sequence). CDR3 size: 16 residues. Trimming took 3 bases from V and 0 from J, leaving 17 bases between them.

The chain combines TRBV4-3 with TRBJ2-1; TRBD1 matches at 8 bases. V dropped 5 bases and J dropped 6; count of bases not matched to a gene: 12. The CDR3 runs to 16 residues. Germline V gene data show CDR1 as LGHNA and CDR2 as YSLEER. For the CDR3, the DNA is TGCGCCAGCAGCGCCTCGGACAGGGACCTCAGCAATGAGCAGTTCTTC. Its protein is CASSASDRDLSNEQFF.

The chain employs TRBV9 and TRBJ2-1, with 11 bases identical to TRBD1. Germline CDR1 and CDR2: SGDLS and YYNGEE. V gave up 3 bases and J gave up 3 bases; unmatched junction bases: 8. The CDR3 sequence is 17 residues long. CDR3 residues: CASSENSGTGGYNEQFF. The CDR3 DNA reads as TGTGCCAGCAGCGAAAATTCCGGGACAGGGGGCTACAATGAGCAGTTCTTC.

The chain recombines TRBV19 with TRBJ1-5; D perhaps matches TRBD1 (5 bases). Germline CDR1 and CDR2: LNHDA and SQIVND (reference sequence). Between the trimmed V and J ends, which lost 5 bases and 5 bases, there was a span of 10 bases. The CDR3 loop spans 13 amino acids. DNA of the CDR3: TGTGCCAGTAGTGATGGGACTTATCAGCCCCAGCATTTT. It encodes CASSDGTYQPQHF.

This clone was found a few times. V usage is TRBV5-8 and J usage is TRBJ1-2, with TRBD1 matching over 7 bases. Germline CDR1 reads SGHTS; CDR2 reads YDEGEE. After removal of 3 bases from V and 2 bases from J, the junction contained 7 bases not matched to a gene. The CDR3 spans 15 residues. CDR3 amino acids: CASSYTIGGNYGYTF. The CDR3 DNA reads TGTGCCAGCAGCTACACCATAGGGGGCAACTATGGCTACACCTTC.

The chain combines TRBV29-1 with TRBJ2-7; 9 bases fit TRBD1. The CDR3 spans 14 residues. Germline-derived CDR1 and CDR2 are SQVTM and ANQGSEA. Trimming removed 6 bases from V and 4 bases from J; junction bases left unmatched: 10. CDR3 DNA: TGCAGCGTCGCTTATAGACAGGGGGGATACGAGCAGTACTTC. This sequence encodes CSVAYRQGGYEQYF.

The V call is TRBV9, the J call TRBJ1-1; tentative D call: TRBD1 (5 bases). Deletions cut 0 bases from V and 1 base from J, with 10 bases between. CDR1 and CDR2 (germline): SGDLS, YYNGEE. CDR3 length: 15 residues. Here the CDR3 reads CASSVAGRANTEAFF. CDR3 coding DNA: TGTGCCAGCAGCGTAGCTGGCAGGGCGAACACTGAAGCTTTCTTT.

This clone was counted a few times. The chain employs TRBV19 and TRBJ1-6; tentative D call: TRBD1 (5 bases). Germline CDR1 is LNHDA and CDR2 is SQIVND (reference sequence). The CDR3 sequence is 14 residues long. Trimming left V 8 bases short and J 5 bases short, with 13 bases between. The CDR3 reads CASGGDLNNSPLHF. CDR3 sequence (DNA): TGTGCCAGTGGGGGGGACCTTAATAATTCACCCCTCCACTTT.

The table lists this clone with a count of one. The rearrangement joins TRBV7-8 to TRBJ1-4; D not resolved. V lost 2 bases and J lost 5, with 6 bases in between. The CDR3 has 13 amino acids. Germline V gives CDR1 SGHVS, CDR2 FQNEAQ. The CDR3 sequence is CASSLNPNEKLFF. CDR3 bases: TGTGCCAGCAGCTTAAATCCGAATGAAAAACTGTTTTTT.

The chain carries TRBV5-1 and TRBJ1-1; possibly TRBD1 for D (6 bases). V was trimmed by 0 bases and J by 7 bases, leaving 10 bases between them. Germline values: CDR1 SGHRS, CDR2 YFSETQ. This CDR3 is built from 13 residues. CDR3 protein: CASSLAGAGEAFF. The CDR3 region has the DNA TGCGCCAGCAGCTTGGCAGGGGCCGGTGAAGCTTTCTTT.

The chain has TRBV11-2 and TRBJ2-3; 9 nucleotides align to TRBD2. Looked up from germline, CDR1 is SGHAT and CDR2 is FQNNGV. With 0 bases clipped from V and 8 bases from J, the junction kept 6 bases outside the gene matches. The CDR3 covers 15 residues. This CDR3 is CASSLEGGRAGTQYF. DNA for the CDR3: TGTGCCAGCAGCTTAGAGGGCGGGAGGGCCGGTACGCAGTATTTT. The full variable domain, completed using reference TRBV11-2 and TRBJ2-3, is EAGVAQSPRYKIIEKRQSVAFWCNPISGHATLYWYQQILGQGPKLLIQFQNNGVVDDSQLPKDRFSAERLKGVDSTLKIQPAKLEDSAVYLCASSLEGGRAGTQYFGPGTRLTVL.

This rearrangement joins TRBV5-1 to TRBJ1-1, with 8 bases identical to TRBD1. This CDR3 region has 14 residues. Germline assignment: CDR1 SGHRS and CDR2 YFSETQ. Trimming removed 3 bases from V and 4 bases from J; junction bases left unmatched: 5. CDR3 bases: TGCGCCAGCAGCTGGGATACAGGGGGCACTGAAGCTTTCTTT. Translating it yields CASSWDTGGTEAFF.

This chain connects TRBV4-3 to TRBJ1-2; D is possibly TRBD1 (6 bases). CDR3 length: 15 residues. The V gene lost 1 base and the J gene lost 0 bases, with 9 bases spanning the gap. Germline V lookup: CDR1 LGHNA, CDR2 YSLEER. The CDR3 spells CASSQGQAPNYGYTF. CDR3 DNA sequence: TGCGCCAGCAGCCAAGGACAGGCCCCTAACTATGGCTACACCTTC.

This chain connects TRBV2 to TRBJ2-1; TRBD2 aligns across 11 bases. The CDR3 covers 18 residues. Per the germline V gene, CDR1 is SNHLY and CDR2 is FYNNEI. The ends lost 4 bases at V and 1 base at J; junction bases unmatched: 9. The CDR3 DNA follows: TGTGCCAGCAGTGGGCGGGACATAGCGGGAGGGTCCTACAATGAGCAGTTCTTC. Its translation: CASSGRDIAGGSYNEQFF.

In this sample, this clone turned up once. This chain joins TRBV7-9 and TRBJ2-5; D call uncertain. The CDR3 is made up of 16 amino acids. CDR1 is SEHNR, CDR2 FQNEAQ, per germline (reference sequence). Trimming left V 1 base short and J 1 base short, with 13 bases between. The CDR3 DNA follows: TGTGCCAGCAGCTTAGGATCGTCCGGTTTCCAAGAGACCCAGTACTTC. Translated: CASSLGSSGFQETQYF.

This chain connects TRBV27 to TRBJ2-7; 8 bases fit TRBD1. Germline CDR1 is MNHEY and CDR2 is SMNVEV (reference sequence). The CDR3 sequence is 14 residues long. The V gene end was trimmed by 4 bases and the J gene end by 5 bases; junction bases not matched to a gene: 7. CDR3: CASSSGQVIHEQYF. As DNA, the CDR3 is TGTGCCAGCAGTTCGGGACAGGTAATACACGAGCAGTACTTC.

The V call is TRBV7-2, the J call TRBJ1-4; D gene unclear. Germline CDR1 reads SGHTA; CDR2 reads FQGNSA. The CDR3 loop spans 15 amino acids. V lost 0 bases and J lost 7, with 12 bases in between. The DNA for the CDR3 is TGTGCCAGCAGCTTAGCGCCGGGGATGAGTGAAAAACTGTTTTTT. As protein: CASSLAPGMSEKLFF.